Each of the 7 T cell receptor beta chains below was sequenced from the same sample in a study of T-cell memory formation after mild COVID-19. One entry per CDR3 protein results from TCRdb running MiXCR on the 5' RACE reads. The data contain 470,000 or so distinct CDR3 sequences, 15% to 20% of them singletons. Material for sequencing was PBMCs or a T cell subset sorted from them (not recorded which). These receptors came from an adult woman who had mild COVID-19 (a few samples of this study predate the infection). Cell type and time point are not known.

This clonotype was counted only a few times. This chain uses TRBV13 with TRBJ2-1, with 12 bases identical to TRBD2. CDR1 PRHDT and CDR2 FYEKMQ come from the germline V gene (reference sequence). J was trimmed by 10 bases and V by 0 bases; bases with no gene match: 13. This CDR3 has 18 amino acids. CDR3 protein: CASSLGLAGGPEKGEQFF. CDR3 in DNA: TGTGCCAGCAGCTTAGGGCTAGCGGGAGGGCCGGAGAAAGGGGAGCAGTTCTTC.

This sequence joins TRBV19 and TRBJ1-2, with 9 bases identical to TRBD1. V lost 5 bases to trimming and J lost 5 bases; unmatched junction nucleotides: 9. The CDR3 runs to 15 residues. Germline lookup yields CDR1 LNHDA and CDR2 SQIVND (reference sequence). CDR3 nucleotide sequence: TGTGCCAGTAGTGCCCGGGACAGGGTTCTTTATGGCTACACCTTC. As protein: CASSARDRVLYGYTF.

V is TRBV7-9 and J is TRBJ2-3; D is perhaps TRBD1 (5 bases). V gave up 0 bases and J gave up 4 bases, with 11 bases separating them. The CDR3 runs to 15 residues. Germline-derived CDR1 and CDR2 are SEHNR and FQNEAQ (reference sequence). CDR3 DNA: TGTGCCAGCAGCTTAGCGGTTTCAGGGTCAGATACGCAGTATTTT. Translated: CASSLAVSGSDTQYF.

The chain couples TRBV6-5 to TRBJ1-2, with a tentative D call TRBD1 (5 bases). The CDR3 is 16 amino acids. The V and J ends lost 2 bases and 5 bases respectively, with 18 bases between them. Germline loops: CDR1 MNHEY, CDR2 SVGAGI. The CDR3 region is CASSYGSQANHYGYTF. CDR3 bases: TGTGCCAGCAGTTACGGCTCACAGGCGAACCATTATGGCTACACCTTC.

This clonotype was picked up many times. V usage is TRBV20-1 and J usage is TRBJ2-7; 7 positions agree with TRBD1. Looked up from germline, CDR1 is DFQATT and CDR2 is SNEGSKA (reference sequence). V lost 0 bases and J lost 4; bases outside the gene matches: 9. This CDR3 is 15 amino acids long. CDR3 amino acids: CSARDPGQDWYEQYF. CDR3 bases: TGCAGTGCTAGAGACCCCGGACAGGACTGGTACGAGCAGTACTTC.

This clonotype was detected only a few times. The chain combines TRBV7-8 with TRBJ2-7; D is undetermined. CDR1 and CDR2 (germline): SGHVS, FQNEAQ. Trimming removed 1 base from V and 2 bases from J, with 12 bases in between. This CDR3 contains 15 residues. DNA for the CDR3: TGTGCCAGCAGCTTAGGCAGAAACAAGCCCTACGAGCAGTACTTC. Protein: CASSLGRNKPYEQYF.

This clonotype was observed a handful of times. The rearrangement links TRBV11-3 to TRBJ2-1; tentative D call: TRBD2 (5 bases). The length of the CDR3 is 14 residues. Per germline, CDR1 SGHNT and CDR2 YENEEA. The V end was cut by 0 bases, the J end by 8 bases, with 11 bases between. Here the CDR3 DNA reads TGTGCCAGCAGCTTAGAGGCCAGCGGCTATGAGCAGTTCTTC. Amino acid sequence: CASSLEASGYEQFF.